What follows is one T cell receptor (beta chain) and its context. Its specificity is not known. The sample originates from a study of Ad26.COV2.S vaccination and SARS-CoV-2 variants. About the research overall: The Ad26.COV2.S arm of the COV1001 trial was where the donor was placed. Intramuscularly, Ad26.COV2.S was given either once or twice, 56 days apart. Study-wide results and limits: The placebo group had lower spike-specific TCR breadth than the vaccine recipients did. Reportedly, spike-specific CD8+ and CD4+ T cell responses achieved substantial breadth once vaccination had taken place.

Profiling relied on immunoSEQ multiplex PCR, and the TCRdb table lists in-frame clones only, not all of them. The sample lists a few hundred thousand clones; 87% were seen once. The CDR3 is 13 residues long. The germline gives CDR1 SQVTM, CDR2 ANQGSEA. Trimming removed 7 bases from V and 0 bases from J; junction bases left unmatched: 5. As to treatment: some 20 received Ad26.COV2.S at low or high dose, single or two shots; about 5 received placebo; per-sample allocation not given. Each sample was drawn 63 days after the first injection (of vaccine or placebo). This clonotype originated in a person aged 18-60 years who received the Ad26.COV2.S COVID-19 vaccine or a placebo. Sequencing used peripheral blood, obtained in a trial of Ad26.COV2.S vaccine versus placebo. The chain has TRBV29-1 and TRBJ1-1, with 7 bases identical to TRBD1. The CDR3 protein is CSGYRGMNTEAFF. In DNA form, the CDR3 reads TGCAGCGGGTACAGGGGAATGAACACTGAAGCTTTCTTT.